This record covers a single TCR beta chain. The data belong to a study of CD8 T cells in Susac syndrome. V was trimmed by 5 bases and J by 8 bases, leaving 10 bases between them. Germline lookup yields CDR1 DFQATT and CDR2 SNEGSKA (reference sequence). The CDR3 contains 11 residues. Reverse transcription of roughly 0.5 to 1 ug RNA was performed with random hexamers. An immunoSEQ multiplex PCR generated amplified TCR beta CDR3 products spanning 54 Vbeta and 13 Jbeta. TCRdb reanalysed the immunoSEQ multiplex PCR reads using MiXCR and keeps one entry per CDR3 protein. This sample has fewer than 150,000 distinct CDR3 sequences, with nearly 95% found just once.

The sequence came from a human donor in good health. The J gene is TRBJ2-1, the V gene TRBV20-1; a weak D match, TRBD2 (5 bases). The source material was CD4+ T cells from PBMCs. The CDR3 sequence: CSADGGYEQFF. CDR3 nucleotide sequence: TGCAGTGCTGACGGAGGCTATGAGCAGTTCTTC.